This T cell receptor (beta chain) derives from a study of human T cells and chemical hapten exposure. Study-wide context: Yields of TCR per sample differed, chiefly owing to small differences in pooled library volume.

Time point meaning: healthy volunteer bleed at 2 weeks. Total RNA extraction was carried out from unfractionated whole blood. Many counts were recorded for this clonotype. The target antigen is unknown. Study-level results: With DPC sensitization, TCRs exceeding 1 in 1000 frequency showed no change.

CDR3 length: 14 amino acids. CDR1 is DFQATT, CDR2 SNEGSKA, per germline (reference sequence). V gave up 2 bases and J gave up 2 bases; unmatched junction bases: 3. The library tagged each cDNA molecule with unique molecular identifiers. As processed by the authors: The median was about 100,000 TCRs per sample, ranging 23,224 to 690,600. TCRdb reprocessed the RACE reads via MiXCR and lists one record per CDR3 protein. These V and J calls are TCRdb output, not the study's own analysis. The sample lists approximately 45,000 distinct CDR3 sequences, about 4.5% occurring once. The chain links TRBV20-1 to TRBJ1-1, with 9 positions matching TRBD1. This sequence originates from a female donor in good health. Some clones in this sample may be carry-over from other donors' samples. The source material was whole blood. CDR3 in amino acids: CSARKTGGNTEAFF. The CDR3 DNA sequence: TGCAGTGCTAGAAAGACAGGGGGAAACACTGAAGCTTTCTTT.